This TCR beta chain is from a study of shared clonotypes between healthy human individuals. The CD4+ fraction was divided into a CD45RA+ naive subset and a CD45RA-negative memory subset. V lost 6 bases, J lost 7 bases, and 15 bases lay in between. Germline values: CDR1 SNHLY, CDR2 FYNNEI. The CDR3 consists of 14 residues. Study findings and constraints: Relative to memory subsets, naive subsets generally showed larger estimated richness.

TCRdb's table, derived via immunoSEQ multiplex PCR, lists solely in-frame clones and lacks some. Among roughly 1,100,000 clones, roughly 80% were seen once, and the ten largest hold approximately 1.5%. This clone was found a few times. Antigen specificity is unknown. This clonotype was sampled from a man younger than 35 in good health. The chain links TRBV2 to TRBJ1-4, with D unclear. The sequenced sample consisted of memory CD4+ T cells sorted from blood. This sample's subset: CD45RA-negative fraction. The CDR3 spells CASRAERVGEKLFF. CDR3 in DNA: TGTGCCAGCAGGGCCGAAAGGGTGGGTGAAAAACTGTTTTTT.